A single sample is the source of the 18 T cell receptor beta chains below, sequenced in a study of cytomegalovirus exposure and HLA in healthy donors. The PCR used 60 Vbeta and 13 Jbeta primers. Profiling relied on immunoSEQ multiplex PCR, and the TCRdb table lists in-frame clones only, not all of them. The sample carries around 100,000 clones, 60% to 70% recorded once. Sequences were obtained from PBMCs. Receptor source: a man between 25 and 39 years old in good health and CMV-seropositive.

The V call is TRBV4-2, the J call TRBJ2-7; 15 positions match TRBD2. The CDR3 loop spans 18 amino acids. Per germline, CDR1 LGHNA and CDR2 YNFKEQ. J lost 3 bases, V lost 1 base, and 7 bases had no gene match. CDR3: CASSQGTSGGANFYEQYF. CDR3 sequence (DNA): TGTGCCAGCAGCCAAGGGACTAGCGGGGGGGCGAATTTCTACGAGCAGTACTTC.

The chain has TRBV5-5 and TRBJ1-4; no clear D. Germline lookup yields CDR1 SGHKS and CDR2 YYEKEE (reference sequence). Trimming shortened V by 0 bases and J by 6 bases, and 6 bases separated the two germline ends. There are 13 residues in the CDR3. The CDR3: CASSLEQYEKLFF. The CDR3 bases are TGTGCCAGCAGCTTGGAACAGTATGAAAAACTGTTTTTT.

This clone appeared a single time. The V gene is TRBV9, the J gene TRBJ2-7; D is undetermined. CDR1 is SGDLS and CDR2 is YYNGEE in the germline V gene. The CDR3 is made up of 12 amino acids. Trimming cost V 2 bases and J 7 bases, with 10 bases left between them. The CDR3: CASSVSLKEQYF. DNA for the CDR3: TGTGCCAGCAGCGTCAGTCTCAAGGAGCAGTACTTC. The whole variable domain, remainder taken from reference TRBV9 and TRBJ2-7, is DSGVTQTPKHLITATGQRVTLRCSPRSGDLSVYWYQQSLDQGLQFLIQYYNGEERAKGNILERFSAQQFPDLHSELNLSSLELGDSALYFCASSVSLKEQYFGPGTRLTVT.

The J gene is TRBJ1-2, the V gene TRBV4-2; TRBD1 agrees at 9 bases. With 4 bases clipped from V and 6 bases from J, the junction kept 0 bases outside the gene matches. This CDR3 spans 12 amino acids. Germline assignment: CDR1 LGHNA and CDR2 YNFKEQ. CDR3 region: CASSRDRDGYTF. The CDR3 DNA reads as TGTGCCAGCAGCCGGGACAGGGATGGCTACACCTTC.

V usage is TRBV4-1 and J usage is TRBJ1-4, with 9 bases lining up with TRBD1. The CDR3 has 16 amino acids. V trimming: 2 bases; J trimming: 8 bases; junction bases outside the gene matches: 9. CDR1 and CDR2 from the germline V gene are MGHRA and YSYEKL. CDR3 bases: TGCGCCAGCAGCCAACAGATCGGACAGGGGTCCGAAAAACTGTTTTTT. Its translation is CASSQQIGQGSEKLFF.

This clone is categorized as medium-sized (0.01 to 0.1%). The chain combines TRBV6-6 with TRBJ2-7; TRBD2 agrees at 7 bases. Germline loops: CDR1 MNHNY, CDR2 SVGAGI (reference sequence). This CDR3 comprises 15 residues. V lost 6 bases to trimming and J lost 1 base; unmatched junction nucleotides: 9. The CDR3 nucleotides read TGTGCCAGCAGCGGGGGAGGGCCGCGGTCCTACGAGCAGTACTTC. This codes for CASSGGGPRSYEQYF.

The J gene is TRBJ1-5, the V gene TRBV30, with 9 bases aligning to TRBD1. The CDR3 extends over 13 amino acids. The germline gives CDR1 GTSNPN, CDR2 SVGIG (reference sequence). Trimming at V came to 5 bases and at J to 1 base, leaving 0 bases not matched to a gene. CDR3 coding DNA: TGTGCCTGGGGACAGGGGAGCAATCAGCCCCAGCATTTT. This codes for CAWGQGSNQPQHF. Full variable domain (remainder filled in from reference TRBV30 and TRBJ1-5): SQTIHQWPATLVQPVGSPLSLECTVEGTSNPNLYWYRQAAGRGLQLLFYSVGIGQISSEVPQNLSASRPQDRQFILSSKKLLLSDSGFYLCAWGQGSNQPQHFGDGTRLSIL.

In DNA form, the CDR3 reads TGTGCCATCAGTGAATCGGTCCAGAACACTGAAGCTTTCTTT. Its protein is CAISESVQNTEAFF. The chain couples TRBV10-3 to TRBJ1-1; no clear D gene. The length of the CDR3 is 14 residues. The germline gives CDR1 ENHRY, CDR2 SYGVKD. V dropped 3 bases and J dropped 1 base, with 9 bases sitting between them.

V usage is TRBV7-6 and J usage is TRBJ2-1; 10 nucleotides line up with TRBD2. The CDR3 runs to 16 residues. From germline, CDR1 is SGHVS and CDR2 FNYEAQ. After removal of 7 bases from V and 9 bases from J, the junction contained 15 bases not matched to a gene. CDR3 region: CASTNIYSGGAVEQFF. The CDR3 nucleotides read TGTGCCAGCACCAACATCTACAGCGGGGGGGCGGTTGAGCAGTTCTTC.

The V and J genes are TRBV9 and TRBJ2-1; the match to TRBD2 covers 8 bases. Per germline, CDR1 SGDLS and CDR2 YYNGEE. The CDR3 totals 16 residues. The V segment lost 0 bases and the J segment 5 bases; nucleotides outside the gene matches: 7. The CDR3 sequence is CASSVGGRGVNNEQFF. The CDR3 coding sequence is TGTGCCAGCAGCGTAGGAGGGCGGGGGGTAAACAATGAGCAGTTCTTC.

This clone has only one observation. This sequence joins TRBV30 and TRBJ2-5; 8 positions match TRBD2. Germline CDR1 reads GTSNPN; CDR2 reads SVGIG (reference sequence). The CDR3 is 13 residues long. The V gene end was trimmed by 1 base and the J gene end by 5 bases; junction bases not matched to a gene: 3. This CDR3 reads CAWSGGGIETQYF. The CDR3 nucleotides read TGTGCCTGGAGTGGCGGGGGGATCGAGACCCAGTACTTC.

The chain combines TRBV19 with TRBJ1-1, with TRBD1 matching 9 bases. Germline CDR1 LNHDA, CDR2 SQIVND (reference sequence). The trim removed 5 bases at V and 1 base at J, leaving 8 bases unmatched. The CDR3 has 16 residues. The DNA for the CDR3 is TGTGCCAGTAGTTCCGCTCCGACAGGGGGGAACACTGAAGCTTTCTTT. Translating gives CASSSAPTGGNTEAFF.

V and J are TRBV5-1 and TRBJ1-3, with D possibly matching TRBD1 (6 bases). V lost 0 bases to trimming and J lost 2 bases, with 9 bases between them. The CDR3 sequence is 15 residues long. The germline V gene encodes CDR1 SGHRS and CDR2 YFSETQ. This chain's CDR3 is CASSLGAGAGNTIYF. The CDR3 region has the DNA TGCGCCAGCAGCTTGGGGGCAGGGGCTGGAAACACCATATATTTT.

The chain joins TRBV6-5 to TRBJ1-2; D is possibly TRBD1 (6 bases). Trimming pared 2 bases from V and 6 bases from J, leaving 10 bases between. CDR1 MNHEY and CDR2 SVGAGI come from the germline V gene. This CDR3 is 13 amino acids long. CDR3 sequence: CASSYRDNDGYTF. Here the CDR3 DNA reads TGTGCCAGCAGTTACCGGGACAATGATGGCTACACCTTC.

In this sample, this clone turned up once. This rearrangement joins TRBV5-1 to TRBJ1-4; perhaps TRBD1 as D (6 bases). The CDR3 is 15 amino acids. The V and J ends lost 4 bases and 4 bases respectively, with 14 bases between them. CDR1 is SGHRS and CDR2 is YFSETQ in the germline V gene. CDR3 nucleotides: TGCGCCAGCAGCCTAACAGGGATGGTTAATGAAAAACTGTTTTTT. Amino acids: CASSLTGMVNEKLFF.

The CDR3 DNA follows: TGCAGCGTTCGGGGGACTACGGAGCAGTACTTC. Its protein product is CSVRGTTEQYF. J is TRBJ2-7 and V is TRBV29-1; 7 bases map to TRBD2. The CDR3 is 11 amino acids. V lost 5 bases and J lost 7; bases outside the gene matches: 5. Per germline, CDR1 SQVTM and CDR2 ANQGSEA.

The CDR3 sequence is CASSPDTYNEKLFF. The CDR3 DNA is TGCGCCAGCAGCCCGGACACCTATAATGAAAAACTGTTTTTT. The rearrangement uses TRBV5-1 and TRBJ1-4, with a weak D call TRBD1 (5 bases). This CDR3 region has 14 residues. Germline V lookup: CDR1 SGHRS, CDR2 YFSETQ. Deletions cut 4 bases from V and 4 bases from J, with 11 bases between.

The chain joins TRBV6-5 to TRBJ2-3, with D maybe TRBD2 (5 bases). The V gene lost 6 bases and the J gene lost 6 bases, with 19 bases spanning the gap. There are 15 residues in the CDR3. Germline CDR1 MNHEY, CDR2 SVGAGI. Written as DNA, the CDR3 is TGTGCCAGCAGCTCTTCCGGCTCCGGGGTGGATACGCAGTATTTT. This sequence encodes CASSSSGSGVDTQYF.